These 30 T cell receptor beta chains originate from one sample sequenced in a study of blood T cell repertoires in COVID-19. The protocol was immunoSEQ multiplex PCR, while the TCRdb copy is restricted to in-frame clones and leaves out a portion. The data show about 74,000 clones, about 83% seen once. The sample was peripheral blood. The receptors here all came from a man aged 70 or older with acute or convalescent COVID-19.

This chain joins TRBV6-7 and TRBJ2-1; D is unclear. TRBV6-7 is an ORF, with its function uncertain. The V end was cut by 10 bases, the J end by 3 bases, with 7 bases between. CDR3 length: 11 amino acids. The CDR3 DNA sequence: TGTGCCATCCCCCACTACAATGAGCAGTTCTTC. It codes for CAIPHYNEQFF.

The V and J genes are TRBV30 and TRBJ1-5; D remains unclear. The CDR3 totals 13 residues. Germline loops: CDR1 GTSNPN, CDR2 SVGIG (reference sequence). Trimming stripped 2 bases from V and 5 bases from J, with 10 bases between. The CDR3 region is CAWSSGSDQPQHF. The CDR3 region has the DNA TGTGCCTGGAGTTCGGGGAGTGATCAGCCCCAGCATTTT.

This clone came up a few times. The gene calls are TRBV11-1 and TRBJ2-2; D uncertain. The CDR3 has 14 residues. Looked up from germline, CDR1 is SGHAT and CDR2 is FQDESV (reference sequence). Trimming pared 1 base from V and 3 bases from J, leaving 6 bases between. CDR3 sequence reads: CASSLGGDTGELFF. The CDR3 nucleotides are TGTGCCAGCAGCTTAGGCGGAGACACCGGGGAGCTGTTTTTT.

The rearrangement joins TRBV25-1 to TRBJ1-4; 8 bases align to TRBD1. Trimming at V came to 3 bases and at J to 10 bases, leaving 10 bases not matched to a gene. CDR1 is MGHDK and CDR2 is SYGVNS in the germline V gene. CDR3 length equals 15 residues. Here the CDR3 reads CASSDRQGTGGKLFF. In DNA form, the CDR3 reads TGTGCCAGCAGTGACCGACAGGGGACGGGGGGAAAACTGTTTTTT. The full variable domain, rest sourced from reference TRBV25-1 and TRBJ1-4, is EADIYQTPRYLVIGTGKKITLECSQTMGHDKMYWYQQDPGMELHLIHYSYGVNSTEKGDLSSESTVSRIRTEHFPLTLESARPSHTSQYLCASSDRQGTGGKLFFGSGTQLSVL.

This chain links TRBV18 with TRBJ2-5, with 11 positions matching TRBD2. The germline V gene has CDR1 KGHSH and CDR2 LQKENI. Germline trimming cut 3 bases from V and 5 bases from J; bases unmatched to any gene: 8. The CDR3 has 16 amino acids. The CDR3 DNA reads TGTGCCAGCTCACCGCAACTAGCGGGAGCAGGGGAGACCCAGTACTTC. This translates into CASSPQLAGAGETQYF.

The V and J genes are TRBV2 and TRBJ1-1; D gene ambiguous. The germline gives CDR1 SNHLY, CDR2 FYNNEI. This CDR3 has 14 residues. V lost 6 bases and J 2 bases, leaving 13 bases between the germline ends. The DNA of the CDR3 is TGTGCCAGCAGCCCCACTGGAGGCAACACTGAAGCTTTCTTT. Its protein is CASSPTGGNTEAFF.

This sequence joins TRBV7-2 and TRBJ2-2; the D is unclear. V lost 2 bases and J 4 bases, leaving 5 bases between the germline ends. CDR3 length equals 13 residues. From germline, CDR1 is SGHTA and CDR2 FQGNSA. The CDR3 sequence is CASSLIGTGELFF. The CDR3, as DNA: TGTGCCAGCAGCTTAATCGGCACCGGGGAGCTGTTTTTT.

The rearrangement joins TRBV19 to TRBJ2-5; no clear D. The CDR3 covers 13 residues. Germline CDR1 and CDR2: LNHDA and SQIVND (reference sequence). V shed 2 bases and J shed 7 bases, with 11 bases lying between them. The CDR3 is CASSINGFGTQYF. The CDR3 DNA reads as TGTGCCAGTAGTATAAACGGTTTCGGGACCCAGTACTTC.

The chain links TRBV7-9 to TRBJ1-1; 9 nucleotides agree with TRBD1. The ends lost 5 bases at V and 9 bases at J; junction bases unmatched: 7. This CDR3 is built from 13 residues. The germline V gene encodes CDR1 SEHNR and CDR2 FQNEAQ (reference sequence). CDR3 bases: TGTGCCAGCAGCGGGGGGACAGGGCGGCAAGCTTTCTTT. Protein sequence: CASSGGTGRQAFF.

The chain combines TRBV29-1 with TRBJ1-2, with 7 bases fitting TRBD1. Per the germline V gene, CDR1 is SQVTM and CDR2 is ANQGSEA. V shed 3 bases, J shed 7 bases, and the junction held 8 bases outside the gene matches. CDR3 length equals 13 residues. The CDR3 sequence is CSVDDREKGGYTF. CDR3 bases: TGCAGCGTTGATGACAGGGAGAAGGGTGGCTACACCTTC.

This clone was counted a single time. This chain links TRBV2 with TRBJ2-3; TRBD2 matches 12 bases. Trimming took 6 bases from V and 1 from J; bases not matched to a gene: 2. The V gene's germline CDR1 is SNHLY and CDR2 FYNNEI. There are 15 residues in the CDR3. In nucleotides, the CDR3 is TGTGCCAGCAGGACTAGCGGGGGAGGCACAGATACGCAGTATTTT. Protein product: CASRTSGGGTDTQYF.

The chain recombines TRBV28 with TRBJ2-1; 7 nucleotides agree with TRBD1. The V segment lost 4 bases and the J segment 11 bases; nucleotides outside the gene matches: 5. Germline V CDR1 and CDR2: MDHEN, SYDVKM. There are 12 residues in the CDR3. CDR3 DNA: TGTGCCAGCAGTTCTACAGGGGTCCAGCAGTTCTTC. Its protein product is CASSSTGVQQFF.

CDR3 coding DNA: TGTGCCAGCTCACCTATGACCAGGGGGGCTGGGGCCAACGTCCTGACTTTC. Translation gives CASSPMTRGAGANVLTF. J is TRBJ2-6 and V is TRBV18; weak D call: TRBD1 (7 bases). Trimming removed 3 bases at V and 2 bases at J, with 14 bases between. The CDR3 length is 17 residues. Looked up from germline, CDR1 is KGHSH and CDR2 is LQKENI.

The chain joins TRBV5-6 to TRBJ2-5, with TRBD1 matching over 11 bases. Germline lookup yields CDR1 SGHDT and CDR2 YYEEEE. V shed 2 bases, J shed 0 bases, and the junction held 3 bases outside the gene matches. This CDR3 region has 16 residues. CDR3 nucleotide sequence: TGTGCCAGCAGCTTAAGGACAGGGGGCTACCAAGAGACCCAGTACTTC. This sequence encodes CASSLRTGGYQETQYF. Complete variable domain (other parts from reference TRBV5-6 and TRBJ2-5): DAGVTQSPTHLIKTRGQQVTLRCSPKSGHDTVSWYQQALGQGPQFIFQYYEEEERQRGNFPDRFSGHQFPNYSSELNVNALLLGDSALYLCASSLRTGGYQETQYFGPGTRLLVL.

The J gene is TRBJ2-2, the V gene TRBV7-3, with TRBD1 identical over 12 bases. The CDR3 contains 19 residues. From germline, CDR1 is SGHTA and CDR2 FQGTGA. With V trimmed by 0 bases and J by 0 bases, 5 bases remained unmatched. The CDR3 loop reads CASSLTGTGGLSNTGELFF. The DNA of the CDR3 is TGTGCCAGCAGCTTAACCGGGACAGGGGGCCTTTCGAACACCGGGGAGCTGTTTTTT.

V gene TRBV5-5 combines with J gene TRBJ1-3; 9 nucleotides align to TRBD1. The J segment lost 4 bases and the V segment lost 4 bases, leaving 6 bases of the junction unmatched. Looked up from germline, CDR1 is SGHKS and CDR2 is YYEKEE (reference sequence). This CDR3 is built from 15 residues. This chain's CDR3 is CASSPRTGVGNTIYF. DNA for the CDR3: TGTGCCAGCAGCCCCAGGACAGGGGTCGGAAACACCATATATTTT.

This chain links TRBV5-4 with TRBJ2-5, with 10 bases aligning to TRBD2. The CDR3 spans 15 residues. The germline V gene encodes CDR1 SGHNT and CDR2 YYREEE (reference sequence). J lost 4 bases, V lost 0 bases, and 3 bases had no gene match. The CDR3 sequence is CASSLGAGGPETQYF. The CDR3 DNA sequence: TGTGCCAGCAGCTTGGGAGCGGGGGGGCCAGAGACCCAGTACTTC.

This clone has a handful of counts. This chain links TRBV5-4 with TRBJ2-2; the D gene is possibly TRBD1 (6 bases). Trimming stripped 4 bases from V and 1 base from J, with 8 bases between. CDR1 is SGHNT, CDR2 YYREEE, per germline (reference sequence). The CDR3 consists of 14 residues. CDR3 nucleotides: TGTGCCAGCAGCATGGACAGGAACACCGGGGAGCTGTTTTTT. This encodes CASSMDRNTGELFF.

The gene calls are TRBV18 and TRBJ1-3; a possible D gene is TRBD1 (5 bases). This CDR3 is 18 amino acids long. Looked up from germline, CDR1 is KGHSH and CDR2 is LQKENI. Trimming removed 3 bases from V and 0 bases from J, with 18 bases in between. CDR3 in DNA: TGTGCCAGCTCACCCATCTCTCCCGGGACTCTCTCTGGAAACACCATATATTTT. This encodes CASSPISPGTLSGNTIYF.

This chain uses TRBV2 with TRBJ1-4, with TRBD1 matching over 11 bases. The CDR3 has 15 amino acids. CDR1 and CDR2 from the germline V gene are SNHLY and FYNNEI. V trimming: 3 bases; J trimming: 9 bases; junction bases outside the gene matches: 6. The CDR3 region is CASSDGTGGGKKLFF. The CDR3 DNA follows: TGTGCCAGCAGTGATGGGACAGGGGGAGGAAAAAAACTGTTTTTT.

The chain is built from TRBV6-6 and TRBJ2-7; D unresolved. This CDR3 is 16 amino acids long. Germline V gene sequence: CDR1 MNHNY, CDR2 SVGAGI (reference sequence). V lost 2 bases to trimming and J lost 0 bases, with 14 bases between them. CDR3 loop: CASSYAMGHSSYEQYF. The CDR3 bases are TGTGCCAGCAGTTACGCGATGGGCCACTCCTCCTACGAGCAGTACTTC.

There are a few counts of this clone. The chain joins TRBV12-3 or TRBV12-4 to TRBJ1-6; maybe TRBD1 (5 bases). Trimming cost V 3 bases and J 8 bases, with 8 bases left between them. The CDR3 runs to 13 residues. The CDR3 nucleotides read TGTGCCAGCAGTTTGGGGGGTGATTCACCCCTCCACTTT. Protein: CASSLGGDSPLHF.

The chain carries TRBV18 and TRBJ1-1; 7 nucleotides agree with TRBD1. The CDR3 covers 15 residues. CDR1 and CDR2 from the germline V gene are KGHSH and LQKENI. J was trimmed by 0 bases and V by 4 bases; bases with no gene match: 5. The CDR3 coding sequence is TGTGCCAGCTCACTACAGGGGTACCTGAACACTGAAGCTTTCTTT. Its protein is CASSLQGYLNTEAFF.

This clone has more than one count but fewer than ten. V and J are TRBV3-1 (or the pseudogene TRBV3-2) and TRBJ2-5; the match to TRBD1 covers 10 bases. The CDR3 is made up of 16 amino acids. The V and J ends lost 4 bases and 1 base, in that order; junction bases with no gene match: 6. In germline, CDR1 is LGHDT, CDR2 YNNKEL (reference sequence). The CDR3 sequence: CASSPRTGGVQETQYF. As DNA, the CDR3 is TGTGCCAGCAGCCCTCGGACAGGGGGTGTCCAAGAGACCCAGTACTTC.

This clone was counted once. The V gene is TRBV7-6, the J gene TRBJ2-3, with 9 positions matching TRBD2. J lost 5 bases, V lost 7 bases, and 10 bases had no gene match. Germline V gives CDR1 SGHVS, CDR2 FNYEAQ. The CDR3 runs 15 residues. This CDR3 reads CASTFGVAGEDTQYF. The CDR3 nucleotides read TGTGCCAGCACCTTCGGGGTAGCGGGGGAAGATACGCAGTATTTT.

The CDR3 nucleotides are TGTGCCAGCAGCTTAGCCCTACAGGGTCCGAACACTGAAGCTTTCTTT. This translates into CASSLALQGPNTEAFF. V and J are TRBV7-9 and TRBJ1-1, with D possibly matching TRBD1 (6 bases). Trimming stripped 0 bases from V and 1 base from J, with 12 bases between. The CDR3 is made up of 16 amino acids. Germline loops: CDR1 SEHNR, CDR2 FQNEAQ (reference sequence).

As DNA, the CDR3 is TGTGCCAGTAGTAAGGGACAGGGGGCTGTTGACTATGGCTACACCTTC. Translating gives CASSKGQGAVDYGYTF. This rearrangement joins TRBV19 to TRBJ1-2, with TRBD1 matching 12 bases. The CDR3 loop spans 16 amino acids. With V trimmed by 4 bases and J by 3 bases, 6 bases remained unmatched. Germline CDR1 reads LNHDA; CDR2 reads SQIVND (reference sequence).

The genes are TRBV5-8 and TRBJ2-2; 11 bases fit TRBD1. CDR1 and CDR2 from the germline V gene are SGHTS and YDEGEE. V was pared by 0 bases and J by 3 bases, with 1 base of the junction left unmatched. The CDR3 runs 16 residues. The CDR3: CASSLGTGGYTGELFF. DNA for the CDR3: TGTGCCAGCAGCTTGGGGACAGGGGGCTACACCGGGGAGCTGTTTTTT.

The chain has TRBV19 and TRBJ2-2; D perhaps matches TRBD2 (5 bases). Germline-derived CDR1 and CDR2 are LNHDA and SQIVND (reference sequence). The V and J ends lost 6 bases and 0 bases respectively, with 8 bases between them. The CDR3 is 14 amino acids. The CDR3 reads CASSRLSNTGELFF. CDR3 coding DNA: TGTGCCAGTAGCCGACTATCGAACACCGGGGAGCTGTTTTTT.

Comments on this clone: This CDR3 is also generated by other DNA sequences in the sample. The V and J genes are TRBV28 and TRBJ2-7; perhaps TRBD2 as D (7 bases). CDR3 size: 14 residues. Germline V CDR1 and CDR2: MDHEN, SYDVKM. Between the trimmed V and J ends, which lost 3 bases and 2 bases, there was a span of 11 bases. CDR3 in DNA: TGTGCCAGCAGTTTGGGGGGGCCCCCCTACGAGCAGTACTTC. Its protein is CASSLGGPPYEQYF. Variable domain in full (rest from reference TRBV28 and TRBJ2-7): DVKVTQSSRYLVKRTGEKVFLECVQDMDHENMFWYRQDPGLGLRLIYFSYDVKMKEKGDIPEGYSVSREKKERFSLILESASTNQTSMYLCASSLGGPPYEQYFGPGTRLTVT.